The T cell receptor beta chain described here comes from a study of blood T cell repertoires in COVID-19. Study-level information: COVID-19 samples, acute and convalescent, were from the United States, Italy and Spain. PBMCs, B-cell-depleted T cells, or T cells provided the cDNA or gDNA that made up the material.

The V end lost 5 bases, the J end lost 0 bases, and 11 bases lay between the germline ends. Germline CDR1 and CDR2: SGHRS and YFSETQ. The CDR3 has 14 residues. The protocol was immunoSEQ multiplex PCR, while the TCRdb copy is restricted to in-frame clones and leaves out a portion. The profile shows roughly 240,000 clones, 65% to 90% of them singletons. What was sequenced was peripheral blood. The chain links TRBV5-1 to TRBJ1-1; D not certain. This TCR was recovered from a middle-aged man who had recovered from COVID-19. The CDR3 sequence is CASSGDFMNTEAFF. The DNA for the CDR3 is TGCGCCAGCAGTGGAGATTTCATGAACACTGAAGCTTTCTTT.